The following is a T cell receptor beta chain sequence with its context. The antigen is undetermined. Nominally healthy donors were sampled, though unrecorded immune exposures were likely. The data originate from a study of cytomegalovirus exposure and HLA in healthy donors. General observations from the study: What a later analysis showed was that several of the most significant clusters appeared linked to common viral pathogens. Later analysis identified a missense DCLRE1C variant that was linked to TCR beta V- and J-gene trimming.

Use of 60 Vbeta and 13 Jbeta primers characterized the PCR. Measured with immunoSEQ multiplex PCR; TCRdb has only the in-frame clones, and not every one. The sample yields under 200,000 clones, roughly 80% seen once. The sequenced sample was PBMCs. This clonotype was sampled from a woman aged 18-30 years in good health and CMV-seronegative.

CDR3 amino acids: CASSPHDRGQTGADTQYF. The CDR3 DNA reads TGTGCCAGCAGTCCTCATGATCGCGGACAGACCGGGGCGGATACGCAGTATTTT. This rearrangement joins TRBV7-9 to TRBJ2-3, with TRBD1 as a possible D gene (6 bases). Trimming cost V 6 bases and J 6 bases, with 28 bases left between them. Looked up from germline, CDR1 is SEHNR and CDR2 is FQNEAQ (reference sequence). The CDR3 is made up of 18 amino acids.